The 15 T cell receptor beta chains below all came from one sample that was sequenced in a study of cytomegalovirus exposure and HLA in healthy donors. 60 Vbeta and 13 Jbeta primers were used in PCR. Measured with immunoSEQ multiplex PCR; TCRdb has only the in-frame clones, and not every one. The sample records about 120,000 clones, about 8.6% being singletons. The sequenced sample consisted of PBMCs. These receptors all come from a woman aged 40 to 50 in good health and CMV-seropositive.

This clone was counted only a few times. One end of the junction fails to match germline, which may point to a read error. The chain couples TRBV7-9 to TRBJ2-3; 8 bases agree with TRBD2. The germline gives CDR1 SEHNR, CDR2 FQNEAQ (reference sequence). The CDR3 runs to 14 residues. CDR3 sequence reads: CAGSPGTSQDTQYF. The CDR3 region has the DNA TGTGCCGGCAGCCCCGGGACTAGTCAAGATACGCAGTATTTT. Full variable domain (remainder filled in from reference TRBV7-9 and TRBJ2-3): DTGVSQNPRHKITKRGQNVTFRCDPISEHNRLYWYRQTLGQGPEFLTYFQNEAQLEKSRLLSDRFSAERPKGSFSTLEIQRTEQGDSAMYLCAGSPGTSQDTQYFGPGTRLTVL.

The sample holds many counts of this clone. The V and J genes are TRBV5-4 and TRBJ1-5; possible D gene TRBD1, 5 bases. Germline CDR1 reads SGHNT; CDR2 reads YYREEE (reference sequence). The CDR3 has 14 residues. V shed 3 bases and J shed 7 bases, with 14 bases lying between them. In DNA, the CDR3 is TGTGCCAGCAGCTATGGGCCAGGGCAACAGCCCCAGCATTTT. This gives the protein CASSYGPGQQPQHF.

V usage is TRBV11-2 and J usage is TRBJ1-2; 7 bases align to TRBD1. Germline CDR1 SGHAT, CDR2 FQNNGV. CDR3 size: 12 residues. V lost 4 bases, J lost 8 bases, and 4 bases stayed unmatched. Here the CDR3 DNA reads TGTGCCAGCAGCTCCCAGGGGGGAGGCTACACCTTC. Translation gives CASSSQGGGYTF. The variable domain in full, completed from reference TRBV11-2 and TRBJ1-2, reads EAGVAQSPRYKIIEKRQSVAFWCNPISGHATLYWYQQILGQGPKLLIQFQNNGVVDDSQLPKDRFSAERLKGVDSTLKIQPAKLEDSAVYLCASSSQGGGYTFGSGTRLTVV.

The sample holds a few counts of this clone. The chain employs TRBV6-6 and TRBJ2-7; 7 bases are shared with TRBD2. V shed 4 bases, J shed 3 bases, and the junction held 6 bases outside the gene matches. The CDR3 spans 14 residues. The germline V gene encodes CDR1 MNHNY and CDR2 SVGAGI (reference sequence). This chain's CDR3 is CASSFGLVGYEQYF. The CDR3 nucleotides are TGTGCCAGCAGTTTTGGACTAGTGGGCTACGAGCAGTACTTC.

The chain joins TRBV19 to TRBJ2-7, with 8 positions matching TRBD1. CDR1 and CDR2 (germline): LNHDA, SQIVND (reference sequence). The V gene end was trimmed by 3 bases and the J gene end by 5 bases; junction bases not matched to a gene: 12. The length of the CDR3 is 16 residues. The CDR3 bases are TGTGCCAGTAGTATGGGGTGGTGGACAGGGCGCGACGAGCAGTACTTC. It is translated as CASSMGWWTGRDEQYF.

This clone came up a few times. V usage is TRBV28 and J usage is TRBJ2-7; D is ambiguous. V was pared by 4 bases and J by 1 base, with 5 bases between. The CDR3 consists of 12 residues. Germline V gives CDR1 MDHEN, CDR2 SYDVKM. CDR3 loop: CASSYSSYEQYF. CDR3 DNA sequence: TGTGCCAGCAGTTACAGTTCCTACGAGCAGTACTTC. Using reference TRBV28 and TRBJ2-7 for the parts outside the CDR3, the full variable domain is DVKVTQSSRYLVKRTGEKVFLECVQDMDHENMFWYRQDPGLGLRLIYFSYDVKMKEKGDIPEGYSVSREKKERFSLILESASTNQTSMYLCASSYSSYEQYFGPGTRLTVT.

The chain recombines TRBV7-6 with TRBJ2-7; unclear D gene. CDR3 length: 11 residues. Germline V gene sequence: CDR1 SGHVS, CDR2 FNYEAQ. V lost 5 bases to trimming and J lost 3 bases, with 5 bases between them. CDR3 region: CASSLNYEQYF. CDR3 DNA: TGTGCCAGCAGCCTAAACTACGAGCAGTACTTC.

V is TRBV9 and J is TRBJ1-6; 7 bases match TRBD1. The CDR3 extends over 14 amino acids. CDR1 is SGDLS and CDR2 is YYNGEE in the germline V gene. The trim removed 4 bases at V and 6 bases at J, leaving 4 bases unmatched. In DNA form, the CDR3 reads TGTGCCAGCAGCCTCAGACAGGGTAATTCACCCCTCCACTTT. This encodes CASSLRQGNSPLHF.

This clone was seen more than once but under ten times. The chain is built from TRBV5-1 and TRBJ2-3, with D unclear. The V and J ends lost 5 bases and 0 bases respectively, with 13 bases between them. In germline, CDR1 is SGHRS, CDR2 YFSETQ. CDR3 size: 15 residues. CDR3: CASSKKETSTDTQYF. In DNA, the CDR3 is TGCGCCAGCAGTAAGAAGGAGACTAGCACAGATACGCAGTATTTT.

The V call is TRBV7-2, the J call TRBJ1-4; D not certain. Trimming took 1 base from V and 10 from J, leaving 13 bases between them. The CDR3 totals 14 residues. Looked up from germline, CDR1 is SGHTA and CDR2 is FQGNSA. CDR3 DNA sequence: TGTGCCAGCAGCTTAGGGTTCGCCACCGGAAAACTGTTTTTT. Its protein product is CASSLGFATGKLFF.

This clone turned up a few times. The CDR3 region is CASSPLGPSYEQYF. As DNA, the CDR3 is TGTGCCAGCAGCCCCTTGGGCCCATCCTACGAGCAGTACTTC. The chain carries TRBV11-2 and TRBJ2-7; D ambiguous. Germline V gene sequence: CDR1 SGHAT, CDR2 FQNNGV. The CDR3 totals 14 residues. Between the trimmed V and J ends, which lost 5 bases and 1 base, there was a span of 12 bases. Full variable domain (rest looked up from reference TRBV11-2 and TRBJ2-7): EAGVAQSPRYKIIEKRQSVAFWCNPISGHATLYWYQQILGQGPKLLIQFQNNGVVDDSQLPKDRFSAERLKGVDSTLKIQPAKLEDSAVYLCASSPLGPSYEQYFGPGTRLTVT.

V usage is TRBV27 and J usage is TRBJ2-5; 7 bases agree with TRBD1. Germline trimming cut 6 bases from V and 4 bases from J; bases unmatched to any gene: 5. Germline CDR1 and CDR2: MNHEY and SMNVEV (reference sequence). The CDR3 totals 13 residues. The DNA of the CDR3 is TGTGCCAGCAGCCCCCGGACAGGAGAGACCCAGTACTTC. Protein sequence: CASSPRTGETQYF.

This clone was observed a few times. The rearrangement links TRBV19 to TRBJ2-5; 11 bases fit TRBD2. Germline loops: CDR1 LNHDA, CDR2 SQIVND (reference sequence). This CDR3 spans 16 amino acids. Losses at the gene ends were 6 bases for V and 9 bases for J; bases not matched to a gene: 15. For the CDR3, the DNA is TGTGCCAGTAGCATCCCTGGGACTAGCGGTACGGTGGCCCAGTACTTC. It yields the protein CASSIPGTSGTVAQYF. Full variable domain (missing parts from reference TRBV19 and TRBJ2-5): DGGITQSPKYLFRKEGQNVTLSCEQNLNHDAMYWYRQDPGQGLRLIYYSQIVNDFQKGDIAEGYSVSREKKESFPLTVTSAQKNPTAFYLCASSIPGTSGTVAQYFGPGTRLLVL.

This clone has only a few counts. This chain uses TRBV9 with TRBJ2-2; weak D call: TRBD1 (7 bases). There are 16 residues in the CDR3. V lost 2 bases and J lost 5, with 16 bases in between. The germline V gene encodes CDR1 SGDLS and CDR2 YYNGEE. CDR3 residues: CASSVYKGAGTGELFF. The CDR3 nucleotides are TGTGCCAGCAGCGTGTATAAGGGGGCGGGAACCGGGGAGCTGTTTTTT.

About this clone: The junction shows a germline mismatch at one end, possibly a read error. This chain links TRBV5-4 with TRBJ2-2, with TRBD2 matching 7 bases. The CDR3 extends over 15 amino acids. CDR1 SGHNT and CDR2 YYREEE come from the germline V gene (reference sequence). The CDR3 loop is CASSLELAKTGELFF. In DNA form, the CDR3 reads TGTGCCAGCAGCTTGGAACTAGCGAAGACCGGGGAGCTGTTTTTT.